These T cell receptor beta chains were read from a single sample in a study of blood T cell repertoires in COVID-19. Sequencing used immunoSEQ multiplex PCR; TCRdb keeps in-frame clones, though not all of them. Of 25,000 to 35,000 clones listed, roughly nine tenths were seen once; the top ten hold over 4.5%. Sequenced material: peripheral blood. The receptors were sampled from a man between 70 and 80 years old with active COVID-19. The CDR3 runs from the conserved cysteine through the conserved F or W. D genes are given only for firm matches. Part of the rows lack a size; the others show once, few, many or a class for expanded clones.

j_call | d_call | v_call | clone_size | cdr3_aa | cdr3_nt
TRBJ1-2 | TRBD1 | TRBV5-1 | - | CASSPTAQGGDGYTF | TGCGCCAGCAGCCCCACCGCACAGGGGGGTGATGGCTACACCTTC
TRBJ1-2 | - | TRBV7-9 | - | CASSLQAGENYGYTF | TGTGCCAGCAGCTTACAAGCAGGGGAGAACTATGGCTACACCTTC
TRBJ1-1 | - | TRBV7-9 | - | CASSFTSTEAFF | TGTGCCAGCAGCTTTACTAGCACTGAAGCTTTCTTT
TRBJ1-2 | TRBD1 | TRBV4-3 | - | CASSRGQMNYGYTF | TGCGCCAGCAGCCGGGGACAGATGAACTATGGCTACACCTTC
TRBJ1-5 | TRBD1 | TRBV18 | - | CASSSGTGGLSNQPQHF | TGTGCCAGCTCGTCCGGGACAGGGGGCCTTAGCAATCAGCCCCAGCATTTT
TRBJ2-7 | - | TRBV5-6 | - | CASSFTRSLEQYF | TGTGCCAGCAGCTTCACCCGTAGTCTCGAGCAGTACTTC
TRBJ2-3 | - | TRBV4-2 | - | CASSQDLSSGGTDTQYF | TGTGCCAGCAGCCAAGATTTGTCAAGCGGTGGCACAGATACGCAGTATTTT
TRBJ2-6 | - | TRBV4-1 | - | CASSRRQGSEGANVLTF | TGCGCCAGCAGCCGACGGCAGGGGTCGGAGGGGGCCAACGTCCTGACTTTC
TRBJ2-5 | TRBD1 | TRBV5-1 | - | CASSVGTGGETQYF | TGCGCCAGCAGCGTCGGGACAGGGGGAGAGACCCAGTACTTC
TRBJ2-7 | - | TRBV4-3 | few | CASSQDTESPQYF | TGCGCCAGCAGCCAAGATACGGAGTCCCCCCAGTACTTC
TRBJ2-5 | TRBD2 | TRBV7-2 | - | CASSPASGSYQETQYF | TGTGCCAGCAGCCCTGCTAGCGGGTCTTACCAAGAGACCCAGTACTTC